This T cell receptor beta chain was recovered during a study of control samples from healthy donors and cancer patients. Germline assignment: CDR1 MNHEY and CDR2 SMNVEV (reference sequence). V was pared by 2 bases and J by 3 bases, with 8 bases between. The CDR3 extends over 14 amino acids. Using immunoSEQ multiplex PCR, the repertoire was profiled, and TCRdb retains in-frame clones only, with some absent. The table records more than 85,000 clones, roughly 90% of them present only once. V gene TRBV27 combines with J gene TRBJ1-5; D not certain. This receptor was obtained from a woman aged 60-75 years with lung cancer. The sample taken for sequencing was PBMCs. The CDR3 here is CASSLDRDNQPQHF. The CDR3, as DNA: TGTGCCAGCAGTTTAGACCGGGACAATCAGCCCCAGCATTTT.